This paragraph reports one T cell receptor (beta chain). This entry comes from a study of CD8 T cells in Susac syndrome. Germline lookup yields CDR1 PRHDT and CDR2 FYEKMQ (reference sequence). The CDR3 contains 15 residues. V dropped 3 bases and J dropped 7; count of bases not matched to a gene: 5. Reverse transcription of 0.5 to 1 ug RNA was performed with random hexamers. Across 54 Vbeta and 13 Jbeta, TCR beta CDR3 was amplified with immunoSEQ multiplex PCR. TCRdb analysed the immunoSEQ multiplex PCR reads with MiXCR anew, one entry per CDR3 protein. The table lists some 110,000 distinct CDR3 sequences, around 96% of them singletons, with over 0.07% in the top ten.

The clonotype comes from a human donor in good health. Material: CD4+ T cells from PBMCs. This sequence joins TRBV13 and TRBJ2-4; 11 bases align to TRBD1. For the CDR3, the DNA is TGTGCCAGCAGCTTCCCCGGGACAGGGGGGAACATTCAGTACTTC. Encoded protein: CASSFPGTGGNIQYF.